This TCR beta chain was recovered during a study of T cells in Graves' hyperthyroidism and ophthalmopathy. Findings and limits, study-wide: Ophthalmopathy stood apart from stable hyperthyroidism in a 13 V-J model. With a median lead of roughly 6.8 months before onset, the model predicted ophthalmopathy.

A remark on this clonotype: Its antigen is unknown.

Amplified TCR beta CDR3 regions came from RNA transcripts. In the first-round RT-PCR of the TCR CDR3, the HTBI primer set was used. Each CDR3 protein is one row after TCRdb ran MiXCR on the multiplex PCR reads. Among about 510,000 distinct CDR3 sequences listed, around 50% were seen once. The specimen sequenced was peripheral blood or thyroid tissue (not recorded which). The TCR sequence derives from an adult woman with Graves' disease, either hyperthyroidism or ophthalmopathy (not recorded which).

The CDR3 DNA follows: TGTGCCAGCAGCTTAGGTACAGGTGGGACAGGGGAGACCCAGTACTTC. Translated, it gives CASSLGTGGTGETQYF. The V call is TRBV7-8, the J call TRBJ2-5; 9 bases map to TRBD1. V lost 1 base to trimming and J lost 5 bases; unmatched junction nucleotides: 8. Looked up from germline, CDR1 is SGHVS and CDR2 is FQNEAQ. This CDR3 comprises 16 residues.